This entry lists 11 T cell receptor beta chains sequenced from one sample in a study of graft-versus-host responses after intestinal transplantation. Sequencing was performed with immunoSEQ multiplex PCR; in TCRdb, only in-frame clones are kept and a portion is missing. Of under 150,000 clones in the sample, about 95% were seen once. For these TCRs, the target antigens are not known. The starting material was unstimulated CD8+ T cells sorted from spleen or lymph node cells, obtained before intestinal transplant. These receptors originate from a human donor who received an intestinal transplant.

The chain's CDR3 is CASRTTRPGQGASYEQYF. The CDR3 bases are TGTGCCAGTAGAACGACACGCCCGGGACAGGGGGCTTCCTACGAGCAGTACTTC. V gene TRBV19 combines with J gene TRBJ2-7; TRBD1 agrees at 12 bases. J was trimmed by 1 base and V by 6 bases; bases with no gene match: 13. This CDR3 is 18 amino acids long. Looked up from germline, CDR1 is LNHDA and CDR2 is SQIVND (reference sequence).

The rearrangement links TRBV5-6 to TRBJ2-7; 9 nucleotides line up with TRBD2. The V gene's germline CDR1 is SGHDT and CDR2 YYEEEE. The CDR3 consists of 14 residues. The J segment lost 5 bases and the V segment lost 0 bases, leaving 3 bases of the junction unmatched. The CDR3 DNA is TGTGCCAGCAGCTTGGGGACTAGCGCCCACGAGCAGTACTTC. This sequence encodes CASSLGTSAHEQYF.

The chain recombines TRBV11-3 with TRBJ2-1; a weak D match, TRBD2 (5 bases). Trimming stripped 1 base from V and 15 bases from J, with 16 bases between. In germline, CDR1 is SGHNT, CDR2 YENEEA. This CDR3 has 13 amino acids. CDR3 sequence (DNA): TGTGCCAGCAGCTTAGGCCGGACTCAGGATCTGTTCTTC. Translated: CASSLGRTQDLFF.

The rearrangement links TRBV5-6 to TRBJ2-2; D might be TRBD1 or TRBD2, each matching 5 bases. CDR3 length equals 14 residues. V was trimmed by 4 bases and J by 6 bases, leaving 13 bases between them. Germline V lookup: CDR1 SGHDT, CDR2 YYEEEE. CDR3 amino acids: CASSEGKRAGELFF. DNA for the CDR3: TGTGCCAGCAGCGAGGGGAAGAGGGCCGGGGAGCTGTTTTTT. Together with reference TRBV5-6 and TRBJ2-2, the CDR3 gives the full variable domain: DAGVTQSPTHLIKTRGQQVTLRCSPKSGHDTVSWYQQALGQGPQFIFQYYEEEERQRGNFPDRFSGHQFPNYSSELNVNALLLGDSALYLCASSEGKRAGELFFGEGSRLTVL.

CDR3 region: CASSPSNYNEQFF. The CDR3 DNA follows: TGTGCCAGCAGCCCCTCAAATTACAATGAGCAGTTCTTC. The V gene is TRBV7-8, the J gene TRBJ2-1; D is uncertain. Germline loops: CDR1 SGHVS, CDR2 FQNEAQ. The CDR3 extends over 13 amino acids. Deletions cut 5 bases from V and 4 bases from J, with 9 bases between.

The chain employs TRBV15 and TRBJ1-5; maybe TRBD1 (5 bases). The CDR3 extends over 15 amino acids. Germline-derived CDR1 and CDR2 are LNHNV and YYDKDF (reference sequence). Trimming left V 2 bases short and J 1 base short, with 9 bases between. The CDR3 region is CATSRYEGSNQPQHF. CDR3 bases: TGTGCCACCAGCAGATATGAGGGGAGCAATCAGCCCCAGCATTTT.

The genes are TRBV10-2 and TRBJ2-1, with 11 bases fitting TRBD2. CDR3 length: 17 residues. Germline assignment: CDR1 WSHSY and CDR2 SAAADI. Trimming took 5 bases from V and 2 from J; bases not matched to a gene: 8. CDR3 bases: TGCGCCAGCAGTCTACTAGCGGGAGACGGGGCCTACAATGAGCAGTTCTTC. Protein: CASSLLAGDGAYNEQFF.

The J gene is TRBJ2-2, the V gene TRBV9; a possible D gene is TRBD2 (6 bases). The V and J ends lost 0 bases and 4 bases respectively, with 10 bases between them. Germline V gene data show CDR1 as SGDLS and CDR2 as YYNGEE. CDR3 length: 15 residues. CDR3 sequence: CASSVAGVVTGELFF. In nucleotides, the CDR3 is TGTGCCAGCAGCGTAGCGGGAGTTGTCACCGGGGAGCTGTTTTTT.

This chain connects TRBV2 to TRBJ2-7; 13 bases are a match to TRBD2. CDR3 length equals 14 residues. V lost 6 bases, J lost 5 bases, and 4 bases stayed unmatched. Germline assignment: CDR1 SNHLY and CDR2 FYNNEI. CDR3 in amino acids: CASSGLAGAHEQYF. In DNA, the CDR3 is TGTGCCAGCAGCGGACTAGCGGGAGCCCACGAGCAGTACTTC.

The genes are TRBV6-6 and TRBJ2-1, with D unclear. The CDR3 has 16 residues. From germline, CDR1 is MNHNY and CDR2 SVGAGI (reference sequence). The V and J ends lost 4 bases and 3 bases respectively, with 16 bases between them. In DNA form, the CDR3 reads TGTGCCAGCAGTTTGTATGAGAGCCTCTTCTACAATGAGCAGTTCTTC. Translating gives CASSLYESLFYNEQFF.

The rearrangement joins TRBV6-5 to TRBJ1-1; D is perhaps TRBD1 (5 bases). CDR3 length equals 14 residues. The germline V gene encodes CDR1 MNHEY and CDR2 SVGAGI. The germline V and J ends were trimmed by 5 bases and 2 bases, with 12 bases remaining between them. CDR3 bases: TGTGCCAGCAGTGAAGTTCAGGGAAACACTGAAGCTTTCTTT. Protein: CASSEVQGNTEAFF.